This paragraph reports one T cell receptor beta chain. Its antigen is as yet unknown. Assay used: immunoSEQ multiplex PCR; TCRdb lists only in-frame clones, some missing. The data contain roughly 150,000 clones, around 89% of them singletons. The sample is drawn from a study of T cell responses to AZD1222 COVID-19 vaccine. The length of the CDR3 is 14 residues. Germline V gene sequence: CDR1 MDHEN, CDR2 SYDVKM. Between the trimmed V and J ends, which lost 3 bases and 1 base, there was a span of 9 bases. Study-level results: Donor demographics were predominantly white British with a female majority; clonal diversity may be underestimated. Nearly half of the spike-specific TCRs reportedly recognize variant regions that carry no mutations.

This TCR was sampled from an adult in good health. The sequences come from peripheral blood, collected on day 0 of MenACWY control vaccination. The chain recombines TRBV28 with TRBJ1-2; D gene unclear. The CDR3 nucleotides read TGTGCCAGCAGTTTCGACTTTTATAACTATGGCTACACCTTC. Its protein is CASSFDFYNYGYTF.